The rows below give T cell receptor beta chains drawn from one sample of a study of T cells in Graves' hyperthyroidism and ophthalmopathy. MiXCR, applied by TCRdb to the multiplex PCR reads, yields one record per CDR3 protein. The data contain about 200,000 distinct CDR3 sequences, around 17% of them singletons. Sequencing was performed on blood. These receptors were taken from a woman between 45 and 60 years old with Graves' hyperthyroidism. Both conserved end residues are part of each CDR3. Each record gives: clone size, J gene, V gene, D gene, CDR3 protein, CDR3 DNA. The D gene is left open where the match is weak. A clone size is listed for some rows: how often the clone was seen (once, few, many), or a class if it is expanded.

- | TRBJ1-4 | TRBV12-3/TRBV12-4 | TRBD1 | CASRAQGAQITNEKLFF | TGTGCCAGCAGGGCACAGGGGGCCCAAATCACTAATGAAAAACTGTTTTTT
many | TRBJ2-5 | TRBV5-1 | - | CASRRDQTQETQYF | TGCGCCAGCAGAAGGGACCAAACACAAGAGACCCAGTACTTC
few | TRBJ1-3 | TRBV6-1 | TRBD1 | CASSDRAGNTIYF | TGTGCCAGCAGCGACAGGGCCGGAAACACCATATATTTT
many | TRBJ1-5 | TRBV28 | TRBD1 | CASSRTTGSNQPQHF | TGTGCCAGCAGTCGGACGACAGGGAGCAATCAGCCCCAGCATTTT
many | TRBJ2-7 | TRBV20-1 | - | CSARDLGEQYF | TGCAGTGCTAGAGATCTAGGCGAGCAGTACTTC
many | TRBJ1-2 | TRBV3-1 | TRBD1 | CASSQVPRTGGYGYTF | TGTGCCAGCAGCCAAGTTCCCCGGACAGGGGGCTATGGCTACACCTTC
- | TRBJ2-1 | TRBV20-1 | - | CSALGPGVYNEQFF | TGCAGTGCTCTAGGCCCCGGGGTCTACAATGAGCAGTTCTTC
- | TRBJ2-3 | TRBV6-5 | - | CASSYSGAASTDTQYF | TGTGCCAGCAGTTACTCAGGGGCGGCTAGCACAGATACGCAGTATTTT
- | TRBJ2-7 | TRBV9 | - | CASSVADTYEQYF | TGTGCCAGCAGCGTAGCGGACACCTACGAGCAGTACTTC
few | TRBJ2-1 | TRBV29-1 | - | CSAGELARGNEQFF | TGCAGCGCAGGGGAACTAGCACGGGGGAATGAGCAGTTCTTC
- | TRBJ2-1 | TRBV28 | TRBD2 | CASSFYAGTSGGDNEQFF | TGTGCCAGCAGTTTCTACGCGGGGACTAGCGGGGGGGACAATGAGCAGTTCTTC
many | TRBJ2-7 | TRBV11-3 | TRBD2 | CASSAWDGGEGSYEQYF | TGTGCCAGCAGCGCCTGGGATGGGGGGGAAGGCTCCTACGAGCAGTACTTC
- | TRBJ1-5 | TRBV27 | - | CASRLWGGGDTNQPQHF | TGTGCCAGCAGATTATGGGGGGGTGGGGACACCAATCAGCCCCAGCATTTT
few | TRBJ1-5 | TRBV5-1 | - | CASSLGYSNQPQHF | TGCGCCAGCAGCTTGGGTTATAGCAATCAGCCCCAGCATTTT
few | TRBJ2-7 | TRBV20-1 | - | CSTRTSGTKTYEQYF | TGCAGTACTAGGACGAGCGGGACAAAAACCTACGAGCAGTACTTC
many | TRBJ2-7 | TRBV12-3/TRBV12-4 | - | CASSEQLSYEQYF | TGTGCCAGTTCGGAACAGCTATCCTACGAGCAGTACTTC
few | TRBJ2-7 | TRBV6-1 | TRBD1 | CASSEGGTGGKEQYF | TGTGCCAGCAGTGAAGGGGGGACAGGGGGCAAGGAGCAGTACTTC
many | TRBJ1-2 | TRBV6-1 | - | CATLRDTYGYTF | TGTGCCACCCTACGGGACACTTATGGCTACACCTTC
many | TRBJ1-1 | TRBV5-1 | - | CASSPSPPNTEAFF | TGCGCCAGCAGCCCGTCGCCGCCGAACACTGAAGCTTTCTTT
few | TRBJ2-7 | TRBV6-1 | TRBD1 | CASRLKTGLDYEQYF | TGTGCCAGCAGGCTTAAGACAGGGCTTGACTACGAGCAGTACTTC
- | TRBJ2-2 | TRBV12-3/TRBV12-4 | TRBD2 | CASSLGAGTNTGELFF | TGTGCCAGCAGTTTAGGAGCGGGAACTAACACCGGGGAGCTGTTTTTT
- | TRBJ2-5 | TRBV6-1 | TRBD1 | CASSEVVWAGGKGETQYF | TGTGCCAGCAGTGAAGTCGTATGGGCAGGGGGTAAGGGAGAGACCCAGTACTTC
few | TRBJ2-1 | TRBV5-1 | - | CASSFRDPRGNEQFF | TGCGCCAGCAGCTTCCGGGACCCCAGGGGAAATGAGCAGTTCTTC
few | TRBJ2-1 | TRBV19 | - | CASRDFSYNEQFF | TGTGCCAGTCGGGACTTTTCCTACAATGAGCAGTTCTTC